These T cell receptor beta chains were read from a single sample in a study of human T cells and chemical hapten exposure. TCRdb redid the calling of the 5' RACE reads with MiXCR, one entry per CDR3 protein. This sample yields approximately 150,000 distinct CDR3 sequences, of which around 4% are seen a single time; more than 1.2% belongs to the top ten. The receptors here all came from a female donor in good health. CDR3s include the opening cysteine and the closing phenylalanine or tryptophan. Each record gives: J gene, D gene, clone size, V gene, CDR3 protein, CDR3 DNA. D genes are given only for firm matches. Not all rows give a size; the values are once, few, many and, for expanded clones, a class.

>TRBJ2-5|TRBD2|few|TRBV5-1
CASSYYMTSGPLGETQYF
TGCGCCAGCAGCTATTACATGACTAGCGGGCCCCTGGGAGAGACCCAGTACTTC
>TRBJ1-4|-|medium-sized|TRBV3-1
CASSQGGVRSGEKLFF
TGTGCCAGCAGCCAAGGTGGGGTCAGATCGGGTGAAAAACTGTTTTTT
>TRBJ2-1|TRBD1|many|TRBV6-1
CASSVPGQPEQFF
TGTGCCAGCAGCGTTCCGGGACAGCCTGAGCAGTTCTTC
>TRBJ2-3|TRBD1|many|TRBV19
CASKDRGRNTQYF
TGTGCCAGTAAGGACAGGGGTAGGAATACGCAGTATTTT
>TRBJ2-3|-|few|TRBV5-4
CASSLGAGHGTDTQYF
TGTGCCAGCAGCTTGGGAGCGGGACACGGCACAGATACGCAGTATTTT
>TRBJ2-1|-|many|TRBV6-4
CASSDSPGSYNEQFF
TGTGCCAGCAGTGACTCGCCAGGGTCCTACAATGAGCAGTTCTTC
>TRBJ1-1|-|many|TRBV10-3
CAISESLGETEAFF
TGTGCCATCAGTGAGTCGTTAGGGGAAACTGAAGCTTTCTTT
>TRBJ2-3|-|many|TRBV7-2
CASSPPVARLTDTQYF
TGTGCCAGCAGCCCCCCCGTCGCCCGACTCACAGATACGCAGTATTTT
>TRBJ1-6|-|many|TRBV5-1
CASSLADGFNSPLHF
TGCGCCAGCAGCCTCGCGGACGGATTCAATTCACCCCTCCACTTT
>TRBJ2-1|TRBD1|many|TRBV2
CASSYYVGQVLHNEQFF
TGTGCCAGCAGTTATTACGTGGGACAGGTTCTCCACAATGAGCAGTTCTTC
>TRBJ1-5|TRBD1|many|TRBV15
CATSRYGQGGNQPQHF
TGTGCCACCAGCAGATACGGACAGGGAGGCAATCAGCCCCAGCATTTT
>TRBJ2-5|-|many|TRBV19
CASSPRQARGTQYF
TGTGCCAGTAGTCCACGACAGGCCCGAGGGACCCAGTACTTC
>TRBJ2-3|TRBD1|-|TRBV6-5
CASSAGQGGRYTQYF
TGTGCCAGCAGTGCCGGACAGGGGGGCAGATATACGCAGTATTTT
>TRBJ1-5|-|many|TRBV12-5
CASGPGEGRGNQPQHF
TGTGCTAGTGGCCCCGGGGAGGGACGGGGCAATCAGCCCCAGCATTTT
>TRBJ2-2|-|-|TRBV19
CASRVTGNLNTGELFF
TGTGCCAGTAGAGTAACAGGAAACCTGAACACCGGGGAGCTGTTTTTT
>TRBJ2-5|-|few|TRBV24-1
CATRGGGSQETQYF
TGTGCCACCCGAGGGGGGGGCTCCCAAGAGACCCAGTACTTC
>TRBJ1-1|-|many|TRBV20-1
CSARGGLIGTEAFF
TGCAGTGCTAGAGGAGGGTTAATCGGAACTGAAGCTTTCTTT
>TRBJ1-5|-|many|TRBV6-6
CASHGSNQPQHF
TGTGCCAGCCACGGGAGCAATCAGCCCCAGCATTTT
>TRBJ2-3|-|-|TRBV5-1
CASSQSGAYTDTQYF
TGCGCCAGCAGCCAATCGGGAGCCTACACAGATACGCAGTATTTT
>TRBJ2-7|TRBD1|many|TRBV5-1
CASSFGTGSDSEQYF
TGCGCCAGCAGCTTCGGGACAGGGTCGGATTCCGAGCAGTACTTC
>TRBJ1-5|-|many|TRBV30
CAWNGMGSNQPQHF
TGTGCCTGGAACGGTATGGGTAGCAATCAGCCCCAGCATTTT
>TRBJ2-7|-|many|TRBV6-2/TRBV6-3
CASSPTRSSRDGYYEGYF
TGTGCCAGCAGTCCCACCAGATCAAGTCGGGACGGATACTACGAGGGGTACTTC
>TRBJ2-5|-|many|TRBV12-3/TRBV12-4
CASSSRAMRTQYF
TGTGCCAGCAGTTCCCGGGCTATGAGGACCCAGTACTTC
>TRBJ2-7|-|few|TRBV20-1
CSARDGEGYSYEQYF
TGCAGTGCTAGAGACGGAGAGGGATACTCCTACGAGCAGTACTTC